The rows below give T cell receptor beta chains drawn from one sample of a study of a mutant IDH1 vaccine in newly diagnosed glioma. The data were produced by immunoSEQ multiplex PCR, yet TCRdb's version contains in-frame clones alone and is incomplete. The sample lists about 58,000 clones; about 88% were seen once. These receptors lack a known antigen. The specimen comprised PBMCs, sampled from a glioma patient whose treatment included an IDH1 peptide vaccine. These receptors all come from a woman between 50 and 59 years old with glioma. CDR3s include the opening cysteine and the closing phenylalanine or tryptophan. Each record gives: V gene, clone size, J gene, D gene, CDR3 protein, CDR3 DNA. A D gene is named only where the DNA matches it firmly. The size entry is marked missing in some rows and otherwise reads once, few, many or a size class.

>TRBV4-1|.|TRBJ1-4|.
CASSQGRSEKLFF
TGCGCCAGCAGCCAAGGAAGGAGTGAAAAACTGTTTTTT
>TRBV4-3|.|TRBJ1-2|TRBD1
CASSRMGQGAGGYTF
TGCGCCAGCAGCCGCATGGGACAGGGGGCTGGTGGCTACACCTTC
>TRBV4-2|few|TRBJ1-2|.
CASSQLNGYTF
TGTGCCAGCAGCCAATTGAATGGCTACACCTTC
>TRBV7-2|once|TRBJ2-4|.
CASSLRGSAKNIQYF
TGTGCCAGCAGCTTACGAGGCTCCGCCAAAAACATTCAGTACTTC
>TRBV2|.|TRBJ1-2|.
CASTWDNFNYGYTF
TGTGCCAGCACTTGGGACAACTTTAACTATGGCTACACCTTC
>TRBV2|.|TRBJ2-3|.
CASSERWGTQYF
TGTGCCAGCAGTGAAAGGTGGGGGACGCAGTATTTT
>TRBV5-1|.|TRBJ1-1|.
CASSSQSMVPEAFF
TGCGCCAGCAGCTCTCAAAGCATGGTCCCTGAAGCTTTCTTT
>TRBV5-4|.|TRBJ2-7|.
CASSLDGRYEQYF
TGTGCCAGCAGCTTGGATGGGAGGTACGAGCAGTACTTC
>TRBV21-1|.|TRBJ2-5|.
CASSLAGSAQETQYF
TGTGCCAGCAGTCTAGCGGGGAGCGCACAAGAGACCCAGTACTTC
>TRBV5-4|.|TRBJ1-3|.
CASSSQAGLRGNTIYF
TGTGCCAGCAGCTCCCAGGCAGGGCTTAGGGGAAACACCATATATTTT
>TRBV5-1|.|TRBJ1-1|.
CASSSGLQPHTEAFF
TGCGCCAGCAGCTCGGGACTGCAACCTCACACTGAAGCTTTCTTT
>TRBV4-1|.|TRBJ1-5|.
CASSQGFSSNQPQHF
TGCGCCAGCAGCCAAGGTTTCAGTAGCAATCAGCCCCAGCATTTT
>TRBV6-6|.|TRBJ1-5|.
CASSKKGPDQPQHF
TGTGCCAGCAGTAAAAAGGGTCCCGATCAGCCCCAGCATTTT
>TRBV7-6|once|TRBJ2-2|TRBD2
CASSPTTSGNTGELFF
TGTGCCAGCAGCCCTACGACTAGCGGTAACACCGGGGAGCTGTTTTTT
>TRBV5-4|.|TRBJ2-7|TRBD1
CASSKDRGSSYEQYF
TGTGCCAGCAGCAAAGACAGGGGGAGCTCCTACGAGCAGTACTTC
>TRBV18|.|TRBJ1-6|.
CASSPGQPNSPLHF
TGTGCCAGCTCACCAGGACAGCCGAATTCACCCCTCCACTTT
>TRBV4-1|.|TRBJ2-5|.
CASSDRDSFQETQYF
TGCGCCAGCTCTGACAGGGACTCTTTCCAAGAGACCCAGTACTTC
>TRBV30|.|TRBJ1-3|.
CAWRGVSGNTIYF
TGTGCCTGGAGGGGGGTCTCTGGAAACACCATATATTTT
>TRBV5-4|.|TRBJ2-1|TRBD2
CASSSHAGEGYNEQFF
TGTGCCAGCAGCTCGCATGCGGGGGAGGGCTACAATGAGCAGTTCTTC
>TRBV6-6|once|TRBJ2-1|TRBD2
CASNIAGGQNEQFF
TGTGCCAGCAACATAGCGGGGGGGCAGAATGAGCAGTTCTTC
>TRBV7-2|.|TRBJ1-6|.
CASRDRNSPLHF
TGTGCCTCCCGAGACAGGAATTCACCCCTCCACTTT
>TRBV6-1|.|TRBJ2-7|.
CASSVHTYNEQYF
TGTGCCAGCAGTGTCCATACGTATAACGAGCAGTACTTC
>TRBV6-1|.|TRBJ1-1|.
CASSEGLSSTEAFF
TGTGCCAGCAGTGAGGGGTTGAGTTCCACTGAAGCTTTCTTT
>TRBV27|.|TRBJ2-7|.
CASSRGDRGFYEQYF
TGTGCCAGCAGCCGCGGGGACCGTGGGTTTTACGAGCAGTACTTC
>TRBV19|.|TRBJ2-2|TRBD1
CASSIRGTVNTGELFF
TGTGCCAGTAGTATCAGGGGGACAGTTAACACCGGGGAGCTGTTTTTT
>TRBV27|.|TRBJ2-3|TRBD1
CASSKQGGDTQYF
TGTGCCAGCTCAAAACAGGGGGGAGATACGCAGTATTTT
>TRBV27|.|TRBJ1-5|.
CASSLFGGLQEPQHF
TGTGCCAGCAGTTTATTTGGCGGTCTTCAAGAGCCCCAGCATTTT
>TRBV12-5|few|TRBJ2-3|TRBD1
CASGTGQGADTQYF
TGTGCTAGTGGCACGGGACAGGGGGCAGATACGCAGTATTTT
>TRBV28|.|TRBJ2-3|TRBD2
CASKRGSSTDTQYF
TGTGCCAGCAAGCGGGGGTCTAGCACAGATACGCAGTATTTT
>TRBV27|.|TRBJ1-5|.
CASSLSAGTYNQPQHF
TGTGCCAGCAGTTTAAGTGCAGGGACGTACAATCAGCCCCAGCATTTT
>TRBV5-1|.|TRBJ2-5|.
CASSLEGSQETQYF
TGCGCCAGCAGCTTAGAGGGATCCCAAGAGACCCAGTACTTC
>TRBV4-1|.|TRBJ2-2|.
CASSQEEGGVFSGTGELFF
TGCGCCAGCAGCCAGGAGGAGGGGGGAGTCTTTTCCGGCACCGGGGAGCTGTTTTTT
>TRBV7-2|once|TRBJ2-1|TRBD2
CASSASGGSYNEQFF
TGTGCCAGCAGCGCGTCGGGGGGGTCCTACAATGAGCAGTTCTTC
>TRBV18|few|TRBJ1-1|.
CASSFSENTEAFF
TGTGCCAGCTCATTTTCAGAGAACACTGAAGCTTTCTTT
>TRBV5-4|.|TRBJ2-5|.
CASTSTAQGEETQYF
TGTGCCAGCACCTCCACCGCACAGGGCGAGGAGACCCAGTACTTC
>TRBV5-1|.|TRBJ2-3|.
CASSLGTSTDTQYF
TGCGCCAGCAGCTTGGGCACGAGCACAGATACGCAGTATTTT
>TRBV6-5|few|TRBJ1-6|TRBD1
CASKRTGPYNSPLHF
TGTGCCAGCAAACGGACAGGCCCATATAATTCACCCCTCCACTTT
>TRBV5-5|.|TRBJ1-3|TRBD1
CASSRDRDLAGNTIYF
TGTGCCAGCAGTCGGGACAGGGACTTGGCTGGAAACACCATATATTTT
>TRBV19|.|TRBJ1-1|.
CASSRRGDTEAFF
TGTGCCAGTAGTAGAAGGGGCGACACTGAAGCTTTCTTT
>TRBV19|.|TRBJ2-3|TRBD2
CASSMSWGGLFTDTQYF
TGTGCCAGTAGTATGAGCTGGGGGGGGTTATTTACAGATACGCAGTATTTT
>TRBV19|few|TRBJ1-1|.
CASSTYRDTEAFF
TGTGCCAGTAGTACTTATCGGGACACTGAAGCTTTCTTT